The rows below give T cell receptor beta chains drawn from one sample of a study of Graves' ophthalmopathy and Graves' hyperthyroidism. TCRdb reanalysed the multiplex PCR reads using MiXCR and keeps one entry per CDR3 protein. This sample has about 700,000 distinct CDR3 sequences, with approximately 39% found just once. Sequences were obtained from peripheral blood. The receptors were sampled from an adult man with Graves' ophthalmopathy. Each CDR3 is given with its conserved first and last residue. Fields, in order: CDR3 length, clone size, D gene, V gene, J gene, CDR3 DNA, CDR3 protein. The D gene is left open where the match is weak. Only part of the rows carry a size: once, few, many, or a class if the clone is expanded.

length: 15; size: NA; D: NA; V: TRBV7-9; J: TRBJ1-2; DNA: TGTGCCAGCAGCCCAGACACGCCCGGGCCCTATGGCTACACCTTC; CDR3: CASSPDTPGPYGYTF
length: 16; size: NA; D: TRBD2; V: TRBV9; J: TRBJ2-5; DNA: TGCGCCAGCAACCATCGGCTAGCGGAGGGTCACGAGACCCAGTACTTC; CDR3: CASNHRLAEGHETQYF
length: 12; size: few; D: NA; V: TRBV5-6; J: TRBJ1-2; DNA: TGTGCCAGCAGCGTGACAGGTTACGGCTACACCTTC; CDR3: CASSVTGYGYTF
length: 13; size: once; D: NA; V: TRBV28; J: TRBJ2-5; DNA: TGTGCCAGCAGTCAGGGTATTGGAGAGACCCAGTACTTC; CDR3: CASSQGIGETQYF
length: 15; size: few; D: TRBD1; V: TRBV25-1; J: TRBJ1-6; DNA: TGTGCCAGCTCACTTCGACAGGGGACAGGGGAACCCCTCCACTTT; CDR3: CASSLRQGTGEPLHF
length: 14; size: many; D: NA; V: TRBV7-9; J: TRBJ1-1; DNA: TGTGCCAGCAGCTTAGCAGGGCCGAACACTGAAGCTTTCTTT; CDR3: CASSLAGPNTEAFF
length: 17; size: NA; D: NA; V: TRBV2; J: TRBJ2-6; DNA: TGTGCCAGCAGAGAGGGACGGACAAACACTGGGGCCAACGTCCTGACTTTC; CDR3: CASREGRTNTGANVLTF
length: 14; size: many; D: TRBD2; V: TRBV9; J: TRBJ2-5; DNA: TGTGCCAGCAGCCTCAACGGGGGAGGGGAGACCCAGTACTTC; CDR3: CASSLNGGGETQYF
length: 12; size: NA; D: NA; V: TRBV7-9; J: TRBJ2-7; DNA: TGTGCCTGGATAATACCACCCTACGAGCAGTACTTC; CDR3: CAWIIPPYEQYF
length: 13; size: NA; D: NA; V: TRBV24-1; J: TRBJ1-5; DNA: TGTGCCACCAGTGATTTGGAGGGGCAGACCCAGCATTTT; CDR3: CATSDLEGQTQHF
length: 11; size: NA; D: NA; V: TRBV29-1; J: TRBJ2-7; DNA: TGCAGCGTTGCTAGGGCGAGGGAGCAGTACTTC; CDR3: CSVARAREQYF
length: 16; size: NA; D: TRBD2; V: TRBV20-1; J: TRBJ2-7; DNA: TGCAGTGCTAGAGCCAGACTAGCGGGAGAGACCTACGGGCAGTACTTC; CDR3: CSARARLAGETYGQYF
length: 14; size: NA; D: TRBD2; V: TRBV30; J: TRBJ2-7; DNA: TGTGCCTGGAGTTCGGGGGGGGACACCTACGAGCAGTACTTC; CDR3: CAWSSGGDTYEQYF
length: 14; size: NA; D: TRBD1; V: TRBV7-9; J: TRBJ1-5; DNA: TGTGCCAGCAGCTTCGGACAGGGACAGGAGACCCAGCATTTT; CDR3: CASSFGQGQETQHF
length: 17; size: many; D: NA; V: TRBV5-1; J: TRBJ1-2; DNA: TGCGCCAGCAGCATTTTGTCGGAGAGGGGAGGAGACTATGGCTACACCTTC; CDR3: CASSILSERGGDYGYTF
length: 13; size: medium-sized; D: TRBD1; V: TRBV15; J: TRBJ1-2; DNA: TGTGCCACCAGCGCGCAGGGGGACTATGGCTACACCTTC; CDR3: CATSAQGDYGYTF
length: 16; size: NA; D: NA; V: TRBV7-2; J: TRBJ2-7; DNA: TGTGCCAGCAGCCCGGGCCCCGGGACGCTTACCTACGAGCAGTACTTC; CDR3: CASSPGPGTLTYEQYF
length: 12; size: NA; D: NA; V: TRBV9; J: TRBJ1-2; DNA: TGTGCCAGCAGCGTAGTTGGTGGTGGCTACACCTTC; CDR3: CASSVVGGGYTF
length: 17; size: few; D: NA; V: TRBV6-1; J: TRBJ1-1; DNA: TGTGCCAGCAGTGAGGGTTTTGGAAACGTGATGAACACTGAAGCTTTCTTT; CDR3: CASSEGFGNVMNTEAFF
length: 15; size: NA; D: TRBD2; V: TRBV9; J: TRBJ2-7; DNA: TGTGCCAGCAGCGTAGGGCCCGGGGGGGTACACGAGCAGTACTTC; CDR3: CASSVGPGGVHEQYF
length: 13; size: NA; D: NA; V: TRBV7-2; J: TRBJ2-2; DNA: TGTGCCAGCAGCTTATCATCCCTGGGGGAGCTGTTTTTT; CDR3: CASSLSSLGELFF
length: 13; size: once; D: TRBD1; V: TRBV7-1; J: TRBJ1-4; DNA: TGTGCCAGCAGCTCGGGACAGGGGAGGAGACTGTTTTTT; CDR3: CASSSGQGRRLFF
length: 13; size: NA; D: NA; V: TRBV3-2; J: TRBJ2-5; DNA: TGTGCCAGCAGCCAAGTGCAGAGAGAGACCCAGTACTTC; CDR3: CASSQVQRETQYF
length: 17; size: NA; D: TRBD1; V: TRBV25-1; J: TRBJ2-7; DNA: TGTGCCAGCAGTGAAATCGAGGGGGCCTCTATGGCCTACGAGCAGTACTTC; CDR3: CASSEIEGASMAYEQYF